The source of this T cell receptor beta chain is a study of cytomegalovirus exposure and HLA in healthy donors. Vbeta (60) and Jbeta (13) primers were used in the PCR. Generated by immunoSEQ multiplex PCR, the TCRdb table keeps only in-frame clones and is missing some. Of under 200,000 clones listed, 80% are singletons. V lost 4 bases to trimming and J lost 4 bases, with 10 bases between them. Looked up from germline, CDR1 is SGHVS and CDR2 is FQNEAQ. This CDR3 region has 13 residues. Sequencing was carried out using PBMCs. The rearrangement uses TRBV7-8 and TRBJ1-1, with D possibly TRBD1 on 5 matching bases. The clonotype was recovered from a male donor in good health and CMV-seropositive. In DNA form, the CDR3 reads TGTGCCAGCAGCTCCAGGGTGGGCACTGAAGCTTTCTTT. Translated, it gives CASSSRVGTEAFF.